Listed here are 32 T cell receptor beta chains from one sample, sequenced in a study of blood T cell repertoires in COVID-19. Some clones are missing from TCRdb's copy, which holds only in-frame ones; the method was immunoSEQ multiplex PCR. The sample includes 200,000 to 250,000 clones, 80% to 90% of them seen just once. The sequencing input was peripheral blood. These receptors were collected from a woman aged 55-75 years who had recovered from COVID-19.

As concerns this clone: The sample contains more than one DNA sequence encoding this CDR3. J is TRBJ1-3 and V is TRBV30; possible D gene TRBD1, 5 bases. V was pared by 4 bases and J by 1 base, with 11 bases between. Germline-derived CDR1 and CDR2 are GTSNPN and SVGIG (reference sequence). CDR3 length: 14 residues. The CDR3 nucleotides are TGTGCCTGGACCCCGACAGCTTCTGGAAACACCATATATTTT. Translation: CAWTPTASGNTIYF.

This sequence joins TRBV9 and TRBJ1-5; maybe TRBD1 (6 bases). Germline CDR1 reads SGDLS; CDR2 reads YYNGEE. This CDR3 spans 14 amino acids. The V gene lost 5 bases and the J gene lost 3 bases, with 12 bases spanning the gap. CDR3 protein: CASSAWDNNQPQHF. The CDR3 DNA sequence: TGTGCCAGCAGTGCTTGGGACAACAATCAGCCCCAGCATTTT.

This clone was detected ten times or more. CDR3 bases: TGTGCCATTACGTTTGTCGGGACAGGGGGGGGAAACACCATATATTTT. It specifies CAITFVGTGGGNTIYF. This sequence joins TRBV19 and TRBJ1-3, with TRBD1 identical over 11 bases. This CDR3 has 16 residues. The ends lost 10 bases at V and 4 bases at J; junction bases unmatched: 12. Germline values: CDR1 LNHDA, CDR2 SQIVND (reference sequence). Supplemented by reference TRBV19 and TRBJ1-3, the full variable domain reads DGGITQSPKYLFRKEGQNVTLSCEQNLNHDAMYWYRQDPGQGLRLIYYSQIVNDFQKGDIAEGYSVSREKKESFPLTVTSAQKNPTAFYLCAITFVGTGGGNTIYFGEGSWLTVV.

V and J are TRBV5-6 and TRBJ1-2; 8 nucleotides align to TRBD1. In germline, CDR1 is SGHDT, CDR2 YYEEEE. V lost 1 base, J lost 8 bases, and 10 bases stayed unmatched. This CDR3 contains 15 residues. This CDR3 reads CASSLLGQGQGGYTF. The CDR3 bases are TGTGCCAGCAGCTTGTTAGGACAGGGACAAGGAGGCTACACCTTC.

V is TRBV6-5 and J is TRBJ1-1, with D possibly TRBD1 on 6 matching bases. The V and J ends lost 2 bases and 7 bases respectively, with 8 bases between them. Germline loops: CDR1 MNHEY, CDR2 SVGAGI. CDR3 size: 12 residues. The CDR3 sequence: CASSYQQGEAFF. The CDR3 DNA reads TGTGCCAGCAGTTACCAACAGGGTGAAGCTTTCTTT.

The chain uses TRBV6-5 and TRBJ1-2; TRBD1 agrees at 8 bases. V shed 6 bases, J shed 3 bases, and the junction held 9 bases outside the gene matches. The CDR3 loop spans 15 amino acids. Germline values: CDR1 MNHEY, CDR2 SVGAGI. The CDR3 protein is CASRTSTGVYYGYTF. The DNA of the CDR3 is TGTGCCAGCAGAACGTCGACAGGGGTGTACTATGGCTACACCTTC.

The chain employs TRBV7-2 and TRBJ2-7; no clear D. The germline V gene has CDR1 SGHTA and CDR2 FQGNSA. Trimming left V 5 bases short and J 0 bases short, with 5 bases between. This CDR3 comprises 12 residues. CDR3 sequence reads: CASSPSSYEQYF. In nucleotides, the CDR3 is TGTGCCAGCAGCCCCAGCTCCTACGAGCAGTACTTC.

This rearrangement joins TRBV24-1 to TRBJ1-2, with D hard to call. The CDR3 extends over 10 amino acids. Trimming cost V 7 bases and J 8 bases, with 7 bases left between them. Germline V gene data show CDR1 as KGHDR and CDR2 as SFDVKD. CDR3 nucleotide sequence: TGTGCCACCAGAGCGGGGGGCTACACCTTC. Residues: CATRAGGYTF.

The rearrangement joins TRBV3-1 (or the pseudogene TRBV3-2) to TRBJ2-1, with D possibly TRBD1 on 6 matching bases. The CDR3 runs to 14 residues. Trimming took 3 bases from V and 8 from J, leaving 14 bases between them. Germline V gene sequence: CDR1 LGHDT, CDR2 YNNKEL (reference sequence). The CDR3 nucleotides read TGTGCCAGCAGCCATGTACAGGGTCCGGATGAGCAGTTCTTC. Protein sequence: CASSHVQGPDEQFF.

CDR3 coding DNA: TGTGCCAGCTCACCGGACTCGAGAGCTGGAAACACCATATATTTT. Translated, it gives CASSPDSRAGNTIYF. This chain uses TRBV18 with TRBJ1-3; D is unclear. V was clipped by 3 bases and J by 2 bases, with 11 bases between them. CDR3 size: 15 residues. CDR1 and CDR2 (germline): KGHSH, LQKENI.

The V gene is TRBV4-1, the J gene TRBJ2-7, with 7 positions matching TRBD2. V dropped 1 base and J dropped 4; count of bases not matched to a gene: 7. Per the germline V gene, CDR1 is MGHRA and CDR2 is YSYEKL. CDR3 size: 15 residues. CDR3 DNA sequence: TGCGCCAGCAGCCAAGGGCTAGCGGTCCTTTACGAGCAGTACTTC. Its protein product is CASSQGLAVLYEQYF.

This chain uses TRBV7-9 with TRBJ1-2, with D perhaps matching TRBD1 (5 bases). The CDR3 consists of 13 residues. Germline-derived CDR1 and CDR2 are SEHNR and FQNEAQ (reference sequence). Between the trimmed V and J ends, which lost 6 bases and 6 bases, there was a span of 14 bases. Here the CDR3 DNA reads TGTGCCAGCAGTTCTAGACAGTGGGATGGCTACACCTTC. Protein sequence: CASSSRQWDGYTF. The full variable domain, completed using reference TRBV7-9 and TRBJ1-2, is DTGVSQNPRHKITKRGQNVTFRCDPISEHNRLYWYRQTLGQGPEFLTYFQNEAQLEKSRLLSDRFSAERPKGSFSTLEIQRTEQGDSAMYLCASSSRQWDGYTFGSGTRLTVV.

This clone has a single count. V and J are TRBV5-4 and TRBJ1-2; 7 nucleotides agree with TRBD1. CDR1 is SGHNT and CDR2 is YYREEE in the germline V gene (reference sequence). This CDR3 comprises 14 residues. V lost 4 bases to trimming and J lost 4 bases; unmatched junction nucleotides: 7. CDR3 amino acids: CASSPRDRSYGYTF. CDR3 sequence (DNA): TGTGCCAGCAGCCCGCGGGACAGAAGCTATGGCTACACCTTC. The complete variable domain, with remaining parts taken from reference TRBV5-4 and TRBJ1-2, reads ETGVTQSPTHLIKTRGQQVTLRCSSQSGHNTVSWYQQALGQGPQFIFQYYREEENGRGNFPPRFSGLQFPNYSSELNVNALELDDSALYLCASSPRDRSYGYTFGSGTRLTVV.

The V gene is TRBV10-1, the J gene TRBJ2-2; 10 nucleotides align to TRBD2. V shed 3 bases, J shed 1 base, and the junction held 5 bases outside the gene matches. Germline V CDR1 and CDR2: WNHNN, SYGVQD (reference sequence). This CDR3 contains 17 residues. The CDR3 loop reads CASSDPSGGLNTGELFF. The CDR3 DNA reads as TGCGCCAGCAGTGACCCTAGCGGGGGCTTGAACACCGGGGAGCTGTTTTTT.

The V and J genes are TRBV6-6 and TRBJ1-4, with no clear D. The CDR3 covers 15 residues. The germline CDR1 and CDR2 sequences are MNHNY and SVGAGI (reference sequence). Trimming removed 4 bases from V and 6 bases from J, with 15 bases in between. Here the CDR3 reads CASSFFSGNDEKLFF. CDR3 sequence (DNA): TGTGCCAGCAGTTTCTTTTCCGGGAACGATGAAAAACTGTTTTTT.

This chain connects TRBV27 to TRBJ2-1; TRBD2 aligns across 12 bases. The CDR3 sequence is 15 residues long. The V gene end was trimmed by 3 bases and the J gene end by 7 bases; junction bases not matched to a gene: 4. From germline, CDR1 is MNHEY and CDR2 SMNVEV (reference sequence). CDR3 nucleotides: TGTGCCAGCAGTTTGCTAGCGGGGGGGCGTAATGAGCAGTTCTTC. Protein product: CASSLLAGGRNEQFF.

The chain carries TRBV5-1 and TRBJ2-5, with 7 bases that match TRBD2. CDR1 is SGHRS, CDR2 YFSETQ, per germline. CDR3 length: 16 residues. After removal of 0 bases from V and 6 bases from J, the junction contained 11 bases not matched to a gene. CDR3 nucleotide sequence: TGCGCCAGCAGCTTGGCCGCTAGCGGCGGCAGCCAGACCCAGTACTTC. It is translated as CASSLAASGGSQTQYF.

This clone was recorded once. This chain links TRBV18 with TRBJ1-3, with 7 nucleotides matching TRBD1. After removal of 4 bases from V and 0 bases from J, the junction contained 3 bases not matched to a gene. Germline CDR1 and CDR2: KGHSH and LQKENI. The CDR3 is 15 residues long. This CDR3 is CASSQDRSSGNTIYF. The CDR3 DNA reads as TGTGCCAGCTCACAGGACAGGAGCTCTGGAAACACCATATATTTT.

This sequence joins TRBV29-1 and TRBJ1-2; D not resolved. This CDR3 spans 15 amino acids. Trimming removed 4 bases at V and 3 bases at J, with 18 bases between. The germline V gene has CDR1 SQVTM and CDR2 ANQGSEA. The CDR3 DNA follows: TGCAGCGTTGGGAGCGGATGGGATAAGGACTATGGCTACACCTTC. Residues: CSVGSGWDKDYGYTF.

This chain connects TRBV5-4 to TRBJ1-1, with 9 bases fitting TRBD1. Germline-derived CDR1 and CDR2 are SGHNT and YYREEE (reference sequence). The CDR3 is 13 amino acids. J was trimmed by 7 bases and V by 5 bases; bases with no gene match: 6. The CDR3 DNA sequence: TGTGCCAGCAGTCGGGGACAGGGTATTGAAGCTTTCTTT. Translating gives CASSRGQGIEAFF.

This chain uses TRBV19 with TRBJ1-5, with 9 bases identical to TRBD1. Losses at the gene ends were 6 bases for V and 7 bases for J; bases not matched to a gene: 4. The CDR3 has 13 amino acids. Germline V gene sequence: CDR1 LNHDA, CDR2 SQIVND (reference sequence). CDR3 coding DNA: TGTGCCAGTAGGGACAGGGGTTACCAGCCCCAGCATTTT. This gives the protein CASRDRGYQPQHF. Supplemented by reference TRBV19 and TRBJ1-5, the full variable domain reads DGGITQSPKYLFRKEGQNVTLSCEQNLNHDAMYWYRQDPGQGLRLIYYSQIVNDFQKGDIAEGYSVSREKKESFPLTVTSAQKNPTAFYLCASRDRGYQPQHFGDGTRLSIL.

In this sample, this clone turned up a few times. The gene calls are TRBV9 and TRBJ2-2; TRBD1 is a possible D gene (6 bases). The V end lost 1 base, the J end lost 3 bases, and 10 bases lay between the germline ends. The CDR3 extends over 15 amino acids. Per the germline V gene, CDR1 is SGDLS and CDR2 is YYNGEE. CDR3 loop: CASSVNPGDTGELFF. In DNA, the CDR3 is TGTGCCAGCAGCGTAAATCCAGGGGACACCGGGGAGCTGTTTTTT.

The V gene is TRBV29-1, the J gene TRBJ2-6, with 7 nucleotides matching TRBD1. Germline lookup yields CDR1 SQVTM and CDR2 ANQGSEA. There are 14 residues in the CDR3. Germline trimming cut 7 bases from V and 0 bases from J; bases unmatched to any gene: 3. CDR3 in amino acids: CSEGQLSGANVLTF. The CDR3 DNA is TGCAGCGAGGGACAGCTCTCTGGGGCCAACGTCCTGACTTTC.

The rearrangement uses TRBV11-2 and TRBJ1-1, with D possibly being TRBD1 (5 bases). Trimming cost V 6 bases and J 0 bases, with 11 bases left between them. Germline-derived CDR1 and CDR2 are SGHAT and FQNNGV. This CDR3 comprises 14 residues. The CDR3 here is CASRPGNVNTEAFF. CDR3 nucleotides: TGTGCCAGCAGGCCAGGGAACGTGAACACTGAAGCTTTCTTT. The complete variable domain, with remaining parts taken from reference TRBV11-2 and TRBJ1-1, reads EAGVAQSPRYKIIEKRQSVAFWCNPISGHATLYWYQQILGQGPKLLIQFQNNGVVDDSQLPKDRFSAERLKGVDSTLKIQPAKLEDSAVYLCASRPGNVNTEAFFGQGTRLTVV.

For this clone: This specimen includes other DNA sequences encoding the same CDR3. This chain joins TRBV7-9 and TRBJ1-2, with 7 bases matching TRBD1. Germline trimming cut 5 bases from V and 2 bases from J; bases unmatched to any gene: 8. Germline loops: CDR1 SEHNR, CDR2 FQNEAQ (reference sequence). There are 15 residues in the CDR3. The CDR3 is CASSPRGTANYGYTF. DNA of the CDR3: TGTGCCAGCAGCCCCCGAGGGACAGCAAACTATGGCTACACCTTC.

The genes are TRBV7-9 and TRBJ2-7; 7 bases line up with TRBD1. The trim removed 5 bases at V and 2 bases at J, leaving 9 bases unmatched. This CDR3 has 15 amino acids. Looked up from germline, CDR1 is SEHNR and CDR2 is FQNEAQ (reference sequence). The CDR3 protein is CASSPSLTGTYEQYF. The CDR3 nucleotides read TGTGCCAGCAGCCCTTCCCTGACAGGGACCTACGAGCAGTACTTC.

The V gene is TRBV4-1, the J gene TRBJ1-1; TRBD1 matches at 7 bases. V shed 5 bases, J shed 5 bases, and the junction held 5 bases outside the gene matches. CDR1 and CDR2 (germline): MGHRA, YSYEKL. This CDR3 spans 13 amino acids. DNA of the CDR3: TGCGCCAGCAGCGACGGGACAGAGACTGAAGCTTTCTTT. Amino acids: CASSDGTETEAFF.

This chain uses TRBV12-3 or TRBV12-4 with TRBJ1-2; D is uncertain. Trimming removed 3 bases from V and 3 bases from J, with 8 bases in between. The CDR3 covers 13 residues. The CDR3 bases are TGTGCCAGCAGTTTGGGCAGTGACTATGGCTACACCTTC. Amino acid sequence: CASSLGSDYGYTF.

The V and J genes are TRBV7-9 and TRBJ1-3; D remains ambiguous. V lost 8 bases to trimming and J lost 0 bases, with 11 bases between them. Germline CDR1 and CDR2: SEHNR and FQNEAQ (reference sequence). The CDR3 loop spans 14 amino acids. The CDR3 DNA reads as TGTGCCAGCTGGGCACCGCGCTCTGGAAACACCATATATTTT. Its protein product is CASWAPRSGNTIYF.

The chain is built from TRBV3-1 (or the pseudogene TRBV3-2) and TRBJ2-7; 7 bases fit TRBD1. The CDR3 has 14 amino acids. The V gene end was trimmed by 4 bases and the J gene end by 2 bases; junction bases not matched to a gene: 5. Germline V CDR1 and CDR2: LGHDT, YNNKEL (reference sequence). The DNA of the CDR3 is TGTGCCAGCAGCCGAGGTACAGGGGCCTACGAGCAGTACTTC. Translated, it gives CASSRGTGAYEQYF.

The J gene is TRBJ2-1, the V gene TRBV3-1 (or the pseudogene TRBV3-2), with unresolved D. Trimming took off 3 bases at V and 8 bases at J, with 8 bases between the two ends. The CDR3 spans 12 residues. Germline CDR1 reads LGHDT; CDR2 reads YNNKEL (reference sequence). CDR3 sequence: CASSHLSDEQFF. In DNA, the CDR3 is TGTGCCAGCAGCCATCTCTCCGATGAGCAGTTCTTC.

The V gene is TRBV10-3, the J gene TRBJ1-2; 8 bases map to TRBD1. Germline CDR1 is ENHRY and CDR2 is SYGVKD. V gave up 6 bases and J gave up 6 bases; unmatched junction bases: 6. The CDR3 is 13 residues long. CDR3 sequence: CAIRPGQGDGYTF. DNA for the CDR3: TGTGCCATCAGGCCCGGACAGGGCGATGGCTACACCTTC.